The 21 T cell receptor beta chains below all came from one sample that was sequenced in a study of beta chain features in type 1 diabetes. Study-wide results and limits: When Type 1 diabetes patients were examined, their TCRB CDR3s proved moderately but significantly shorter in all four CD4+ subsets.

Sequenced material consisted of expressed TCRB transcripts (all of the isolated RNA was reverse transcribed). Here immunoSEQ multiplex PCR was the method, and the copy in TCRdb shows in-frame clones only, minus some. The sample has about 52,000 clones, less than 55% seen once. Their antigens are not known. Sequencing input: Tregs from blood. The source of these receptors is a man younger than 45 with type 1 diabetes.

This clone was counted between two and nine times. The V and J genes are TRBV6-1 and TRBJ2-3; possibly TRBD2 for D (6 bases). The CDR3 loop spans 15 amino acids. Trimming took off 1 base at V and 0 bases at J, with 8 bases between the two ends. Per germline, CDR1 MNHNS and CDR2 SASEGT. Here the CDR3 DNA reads TGTGCCAGCAGTGAAGGGCTAGCGAGCACAGATACGCAGTATTTT. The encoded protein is CASSEGLASTDTQYF.

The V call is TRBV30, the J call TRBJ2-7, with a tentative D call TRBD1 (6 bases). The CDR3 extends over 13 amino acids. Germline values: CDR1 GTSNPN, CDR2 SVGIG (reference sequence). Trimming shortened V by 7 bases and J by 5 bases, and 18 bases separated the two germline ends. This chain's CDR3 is CASSRTESDEQYF. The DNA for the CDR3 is TGTGCCTCAAGTCGGACAGAGAGCGACGAGCAGTACTTC.

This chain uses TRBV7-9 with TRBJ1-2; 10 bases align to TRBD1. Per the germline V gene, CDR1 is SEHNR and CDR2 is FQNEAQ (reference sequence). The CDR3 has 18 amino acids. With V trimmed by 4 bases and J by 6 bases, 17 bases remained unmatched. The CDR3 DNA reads TGTGCCAGCAGCTCAGATCTCTCCCGGGACAGGGGATCCCATGGCTACACCTTC. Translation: CASSSDLSRDRGSHGYTF.

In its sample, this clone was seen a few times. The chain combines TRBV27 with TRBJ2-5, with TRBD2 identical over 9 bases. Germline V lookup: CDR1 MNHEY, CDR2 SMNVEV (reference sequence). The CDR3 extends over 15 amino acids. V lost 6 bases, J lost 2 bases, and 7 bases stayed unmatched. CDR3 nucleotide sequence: TGTGCCAGCAGACGTAGCGGGAGCGGGCAAGAGACCCAGTACTTC. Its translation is CASRRSGSGQETQYF.

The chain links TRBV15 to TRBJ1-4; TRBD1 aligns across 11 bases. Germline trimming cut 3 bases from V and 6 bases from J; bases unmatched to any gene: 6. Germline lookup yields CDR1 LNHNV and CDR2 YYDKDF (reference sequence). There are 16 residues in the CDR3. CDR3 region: CATSSLGQGAHEKLFF. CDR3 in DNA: TGTGCCACCAGCAGCTTAGGACAGGGGGCGCATGAAAAACTGTTTTTT. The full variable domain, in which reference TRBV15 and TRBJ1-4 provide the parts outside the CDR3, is DAMVIQNPRYQVTQFGKPVTLSCSQTLNHNVMYWYQQKSSQAPKLLFHYYDKDFNNEADTPDNFQSRRPNTSFCFLDIRSPGLGDTAMYLCATSSLGQGAHEKLFFGSGTQLSVL.

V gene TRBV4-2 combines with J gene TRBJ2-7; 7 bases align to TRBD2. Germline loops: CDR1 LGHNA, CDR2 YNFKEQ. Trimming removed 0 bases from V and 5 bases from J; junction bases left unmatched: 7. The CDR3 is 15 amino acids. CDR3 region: CASSQDGGSPNEQYF. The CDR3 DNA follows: TGTGCCAGCAGCCAAGATGGCGGGAGCCCCAACGAGCAGTACTTC.

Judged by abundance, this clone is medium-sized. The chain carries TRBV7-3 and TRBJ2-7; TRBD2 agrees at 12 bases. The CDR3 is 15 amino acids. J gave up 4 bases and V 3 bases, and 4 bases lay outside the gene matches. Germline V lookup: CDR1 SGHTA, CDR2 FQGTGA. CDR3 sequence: CASSFLAGGSYEQYF. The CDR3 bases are TGTGCCAGCAGCTTCCTAGCGGGAGGGTCGTACGAGCAGTACTTC.

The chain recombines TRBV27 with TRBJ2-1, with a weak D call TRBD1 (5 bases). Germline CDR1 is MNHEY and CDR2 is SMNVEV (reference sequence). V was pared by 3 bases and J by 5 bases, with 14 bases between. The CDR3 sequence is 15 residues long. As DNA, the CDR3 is TGTGCCAGCAGTTTGAGGCAGGGTGGCCACAATGAGCAGTTCTTC. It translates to CASSLRQGGHNEQFF.

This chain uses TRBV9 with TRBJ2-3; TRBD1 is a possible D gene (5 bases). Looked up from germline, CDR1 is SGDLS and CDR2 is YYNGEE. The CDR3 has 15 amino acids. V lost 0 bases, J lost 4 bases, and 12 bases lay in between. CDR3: CASSVGAGYSDTQYF. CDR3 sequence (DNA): TGTGCCAGCAGCGTAGGAGCAGGGTATTCAGATACGCAGTATTTT.

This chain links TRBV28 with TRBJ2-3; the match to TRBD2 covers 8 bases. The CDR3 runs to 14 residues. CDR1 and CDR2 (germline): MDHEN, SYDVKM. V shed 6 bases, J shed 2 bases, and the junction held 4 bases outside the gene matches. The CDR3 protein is CASRSGGHTDTQYF. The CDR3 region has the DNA TGTGCCAGCAGGAGCGGGGGACACACAGATACGCAGTATTTT.

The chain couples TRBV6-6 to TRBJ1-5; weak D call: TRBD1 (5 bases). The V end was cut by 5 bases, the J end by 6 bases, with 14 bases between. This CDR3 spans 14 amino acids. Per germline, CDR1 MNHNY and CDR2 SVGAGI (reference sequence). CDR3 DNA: TGTGCCAGCAGTCCCGGCAGGGAGGGTCAGCCCCAGCATTTT. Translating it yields CASSPGREGQPQHF.

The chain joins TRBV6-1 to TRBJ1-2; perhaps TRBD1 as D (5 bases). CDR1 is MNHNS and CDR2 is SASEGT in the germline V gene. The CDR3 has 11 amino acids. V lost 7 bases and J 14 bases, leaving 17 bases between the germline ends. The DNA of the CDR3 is TGTGCCAGCAATACGATGACAGCCAAAACCTTC. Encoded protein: CASNTMTAKTF.

DNA for the CDR3: TGTGCCAGCAAACGACTAGCCTCCGATGAGCAGTTCTTC. The encoded protein is CASKRLASDEQFF. This chain connects TRBV14 to TRBJ2-1; 7 nucleotides align to TRBD2. Per germline, CDR1 SGHDN and CDR2 FVKESK. After removal of 7 bases from V and 8 bases from J, the junction contained 8 bases not matched to a gene. The CDR3 totals 13 residues.

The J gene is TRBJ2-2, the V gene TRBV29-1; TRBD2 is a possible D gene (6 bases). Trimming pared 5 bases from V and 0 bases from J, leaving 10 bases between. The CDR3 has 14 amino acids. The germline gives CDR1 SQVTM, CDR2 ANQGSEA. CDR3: CSVKGDSNTGELFF. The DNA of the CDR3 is TGCAGCGTTAAAGGGGACTCGAACACCGGGGAGCTGTTTTTT.

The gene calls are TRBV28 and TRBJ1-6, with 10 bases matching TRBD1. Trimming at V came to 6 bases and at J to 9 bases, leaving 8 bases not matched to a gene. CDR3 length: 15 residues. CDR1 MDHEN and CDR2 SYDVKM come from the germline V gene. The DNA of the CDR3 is TGTGCCAGCAGGGGCGGGACAGGGGTACCTTCACCCCTCCACTTT. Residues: CASRGGTGVPSPLHF.

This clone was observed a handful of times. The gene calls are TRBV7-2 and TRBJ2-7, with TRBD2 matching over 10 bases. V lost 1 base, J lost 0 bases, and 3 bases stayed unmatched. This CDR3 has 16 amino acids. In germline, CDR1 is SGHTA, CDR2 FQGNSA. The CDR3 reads CASSLGPSGSSYEQYF. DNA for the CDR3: TGTGCCAGCAGCTTAGGGCCTAGCGGGAGCTCCTACGAGCAGTACTTC.

The CDR3 loop is CASSLFGTSSNEQFF. For the CDR3, the DNA is TGTGCCAGCAGCTTGTTTGGGACTAGCTCTAATGAGCAGTTCTTC. The chain combines TRBV7-6 with TRBJ2-1; the match to TRBD2 covers 9 bases. The CDR3 spans 15 residues. Germline CDR1 reads SGHVS; CDR2 reads FNYEAQ. Trimming took 3 bases from V and 7 from J; bases not matched to a gene: 7.

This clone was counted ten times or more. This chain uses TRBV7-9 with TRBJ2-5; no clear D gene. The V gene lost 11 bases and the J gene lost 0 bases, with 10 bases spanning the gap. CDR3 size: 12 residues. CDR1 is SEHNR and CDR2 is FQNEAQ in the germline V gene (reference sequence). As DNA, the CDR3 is TGTGCCGTGAACCGGGACCAAGAGACCCAGTACTTC. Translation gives CAVNRDQETQYF. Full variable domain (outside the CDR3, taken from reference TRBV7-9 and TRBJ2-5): DTGVSQNPRHKITKRGQNVTFRCDPISEHNRLYWYRQTLGQGPEFLTYFQNEAQLEKSRLLSDRFSAERPKGSFSTLEIQRTEQGDSAMYLCAVNRDQETQYFGPGTRLLVL.

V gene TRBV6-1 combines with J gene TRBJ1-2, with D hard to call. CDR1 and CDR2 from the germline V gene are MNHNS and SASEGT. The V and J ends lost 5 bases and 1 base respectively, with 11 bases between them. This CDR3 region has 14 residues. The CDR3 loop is CASSPTRGNYGYTF. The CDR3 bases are TGTGCCAGCAGTCCCACTCGGGGTAACTATGGCTACACCTTC.

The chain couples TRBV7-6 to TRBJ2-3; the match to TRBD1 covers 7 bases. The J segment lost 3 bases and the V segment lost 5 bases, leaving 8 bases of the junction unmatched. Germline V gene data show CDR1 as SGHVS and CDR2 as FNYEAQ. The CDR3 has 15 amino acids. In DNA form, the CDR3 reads TGTGCCAGCAGCGAAACAGGGGTAGGAACAGATACGCAGTATTTT. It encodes CASSETGVGTDTQYF.

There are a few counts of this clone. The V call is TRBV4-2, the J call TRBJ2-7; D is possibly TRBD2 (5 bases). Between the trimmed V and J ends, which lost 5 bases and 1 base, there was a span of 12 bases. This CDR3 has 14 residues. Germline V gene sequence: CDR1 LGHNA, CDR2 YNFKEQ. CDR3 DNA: TGTGCCAGCAGCACCCGGGGTGCATCCTACGAGCAGTACTTC. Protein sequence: CASSTRGASYEQYF.